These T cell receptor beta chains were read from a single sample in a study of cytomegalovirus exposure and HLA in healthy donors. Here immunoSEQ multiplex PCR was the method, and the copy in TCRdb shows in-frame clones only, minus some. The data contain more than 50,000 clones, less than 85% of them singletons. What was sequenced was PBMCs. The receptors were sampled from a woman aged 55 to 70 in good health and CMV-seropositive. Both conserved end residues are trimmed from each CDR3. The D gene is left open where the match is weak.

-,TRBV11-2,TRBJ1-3,ASSSEDSGNTIY
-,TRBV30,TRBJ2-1,ASSPDSYNEQF
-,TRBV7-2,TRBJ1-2,ASSLARAEGYT
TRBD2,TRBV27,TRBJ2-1,ASSLLAGGNEQF
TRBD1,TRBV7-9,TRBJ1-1,ASSPFPGQGARFEAF
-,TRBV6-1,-,ASSGRQVIAGYEQY
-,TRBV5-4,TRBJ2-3,ASSLDRGLSTDTQY
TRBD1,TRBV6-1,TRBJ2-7,ASSEALGGHEQY
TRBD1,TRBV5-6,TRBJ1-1,ASIGQGARVNTEAF
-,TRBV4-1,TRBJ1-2,ASSQEVGLNYGYT
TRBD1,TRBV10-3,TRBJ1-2,AISEGTGLNYGYT
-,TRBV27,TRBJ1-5,ASSPHGQTNQPQH
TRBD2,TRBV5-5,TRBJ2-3,ASSVRGGAYTDTQY
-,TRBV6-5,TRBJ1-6,ASRQGWGSPLH
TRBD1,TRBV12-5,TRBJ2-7,ASVLGTGGYSFTYEQY
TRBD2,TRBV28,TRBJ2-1,ASSPVAGESSYNEQF
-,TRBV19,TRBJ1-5,ASSTQTSGLNQPQH
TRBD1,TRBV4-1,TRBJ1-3,ASSQDVADRVSGNTIY
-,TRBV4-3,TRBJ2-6,ASAREVSGANVLT
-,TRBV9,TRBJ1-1,ASSLGGGPGAEAF
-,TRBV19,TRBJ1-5,ASSMGDIRSNQPQH
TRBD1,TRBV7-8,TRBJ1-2,ASRETGGASRGYT
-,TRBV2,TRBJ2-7,ASSAVEQGEQY
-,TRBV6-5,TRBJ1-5,ASSYGGGPQH
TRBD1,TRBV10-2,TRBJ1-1,ASSELSGTGVGAF
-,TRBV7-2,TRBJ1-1,ASSRYRDLTEAF
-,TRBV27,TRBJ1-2,ASRSNYGYT
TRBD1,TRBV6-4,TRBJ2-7,ASSLRGRGSYEQY
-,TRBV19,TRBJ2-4,ASSGPGEKNIQY
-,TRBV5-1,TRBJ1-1,ASSLEGGRAEAF
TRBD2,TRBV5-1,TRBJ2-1,ASSPGLGGTYNEQF
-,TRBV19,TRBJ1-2,ASSIPGGYT
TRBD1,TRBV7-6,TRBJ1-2,ASSLYAGQGSNYGYT
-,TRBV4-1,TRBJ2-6,ASSQVQGGQTGANVLT
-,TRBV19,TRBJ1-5,ASSEAANMQPQH
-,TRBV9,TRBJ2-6,ASSVGGSGANVLT
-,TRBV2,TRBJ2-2,ASSSQGTTGELF
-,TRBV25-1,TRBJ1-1,ASRANTEAF
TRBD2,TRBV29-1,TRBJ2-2,SVRLAANTGELF
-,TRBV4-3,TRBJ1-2,ASSQDHTSTGYT
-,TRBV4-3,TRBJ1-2,ASSQDVTPIYGYT
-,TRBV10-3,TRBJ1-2,AISESVLPSRGGGYT
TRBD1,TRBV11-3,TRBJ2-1,ASSLDGTDYSYNEQF
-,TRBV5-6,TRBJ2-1,ASSGFTTGGDYNEQF
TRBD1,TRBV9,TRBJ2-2,ASSVVRDRGITGELF
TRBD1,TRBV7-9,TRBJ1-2,ASSPDRGRRNYGYT
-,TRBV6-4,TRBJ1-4,ASSVQEGEKLF
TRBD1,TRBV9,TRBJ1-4,ASSVSGGLTNEKLF
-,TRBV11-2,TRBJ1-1,ASSSSLNTEAF
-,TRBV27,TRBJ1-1,ASYRTGFTEAF
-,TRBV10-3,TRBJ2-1,AISKSTTNEQF
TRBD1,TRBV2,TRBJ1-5,ASSEARGRQPQH
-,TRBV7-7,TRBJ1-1,ASSLDTNTEAF
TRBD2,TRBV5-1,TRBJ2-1,ASSSPIVALSGEKDNEQF